This entry is about one TCR beta chain. The record originates from a study of blood T cells in healthy people across ages. V lost 4 bases to trimming and J lost 5 bases; unmatched junction nucleotides: 24. The germline V gene has CDR1 SGHRS and CDR2 YFSETQ. The CDR3 runs to 21 residues. Combining a sample-barcoded 5' primer with a J-beta primer mix, a second PCR ran for 7 to 11 cycles. TCRdb reprocessed the 5' RACE reads with MiXCR, giving one entry per CDR3 protein. The table has more than 1,400,000 distinct CDR3 sequences, 42% seen once. Sample: blood. The sequence was collected from a woman aged 18-35 years in good health. The V call is TRBV5-1, the J call TRBJ2-1; 10 positions match TRBD2. DNA for the CDR3: TGCGCCAGCAGCAACGGATACGGACTAGCGGACCGACCGTCGAATCACAATGAGCAGTTCTTC. It codes for CASSNGYGLADRPSNHNEQFF.